This T cell receptor beta chain was profiled in a study of a mutant IDH1 vaccine in newly diagnosed glioma. Whole-study context: During weeks 1, 3, 5, 7, 11, 15, 19 and 23, patients received eight vaccinations. Beginning 4-6 weeks after radiotherapy alone, or with temozolomide cycles, vaccination took place. Treated patients had a mean age of around 40 years and a sex split that was about 62% male and about 40% female. Prior therapy was radiotherapy, temozolomide, or both; most received both.

V lost 2 bases and J 0 bases, leaving 14 bases between the germline ends. CDR3 length: 16 residues. Germline CDR1 reads MNHNS; CDR2 reads SASEGT. As to this clone: What it binds is unknown.

Time point meaning: week 23, last vaccination. A 20-mer mutant IDH1 peptide at 300 ug was injected subcutaneously with topical imiquimod. The repertoire was sequenced with immunoSEQ multiplex PCR; TCRdb's copy has only in-frame clones and lacks some. The table lists about 65,000 clones, more than 75% of them singletons. The source was PBMCs, collected from a glioma patient whose treatment included an IDH1 peptide vaccine. The chain employs TRBV6-1 and TRBJ2-7; D perhaps matches TRBD1 (5 bases). The sequence was collected from a man aged 25-40 years with glioma. The CDR3, as DNA: TGTGCCAGCAGTGAATGGTCAGGGCTAAACTCCTACGAGCAGTACTTC. Its protein is CASSEWSGLNSYEQYF.